These T cell receptor beta chains were read from a single sample in a study of blood T cells in healthy people across ages. TCRdb ran MiXCR on the 5' RACE reads and lists one entry per CDR3 protein. The profile shows some 1.6 million distinct CDR3 sequences, almost 35% of them singletons. The sequencing input was blood. The receptor source for this set is a woman in her 30s in good health. Each CDR3 is given with its conserved first and last residue. D genes are given only for firm matches. Rows give clone size only sometimes, using once, few, many, or a class for an expanded clone.

V gene,D gene,clone size,J gene,CDR3 DNA,CDR3 protein
TRBV28,TRBD2,many,TRBJ2-1,TGTGCCAGCAGTTTCTTTACTAGCGGGAGAGTTTACAATGAGCAGTTCTTC,CASSFFTSGRVYNEQFF
TRBV7-9,TRBD2,-,TRBJ2-1,TGTGCCAGCAGCCCGTCCGGGACTAGCATCAATGAGCAGTTCTTC,CASSPSGTSINEQFF
TRBV11-2,TRBD2,few,TRBJ2-5,TGTGCCAGCAGCTTCGCTAGCGGGCCCCAAGAGACCCAGTACTTC,CASSFASGPQETQYF
TRBV6-6,TRBD1,-,TRBJ1-6,TGTGCCGGCAGTTCCCTCGGACAGGGAGAATCACCCCTCCACTTT,CAGSSLGQGESPLHF
TRBV4-1,-,-,TRBJ1-2,TGCGCCAGCGGCCAGAGGACAGTAAGCTATGGCTACACCTTC,CASGQRTVSYGYTF
TRBV12-3/TRBV12-4,TRBD2,-,TRBJ2-7,TGTGCCAGCAGTTTAGGGGTGGGGTCTAGCGGGAGGGCCCCCAACAATGAGCAGTACTTC,CASSLGVGSSGRAPNNEQYF
TRBV28,TRBD2,many,TRBJ2-7,TGTGCCAGCAGTGGACTAGACCTCACCTACGAGCAGTACTTC,CASSGLDLTYEQYF
TRBV6-2/TRBV6-3,-,many,TRBJ1-2,TGTGCCAGCAGTTACGGGGACCGTAACTATGGCTACACCTTC,CASSYGDRNYGYTF
TRBV20-1,TRBD2,few,TRBJ2-1,TGCAGTGCTTCTCTGACTAGCGGGTTCTACAATGAGCAGTTCTTC,CSASLTSGFYNEQFF
TRBV9,-,-,TRBJ1-5,TGTGCCAGCAGCGTAGGGTCAGGAAGGGATCAGCCCCAGCATTTT,CASSVGSGRDQPQHF
TRBV12-3/TRBV12-4,-,-,TRBJ2-7,TGTGCCAGCAGTCCGACGGGACTGGACTACGAGCAGTACTTC,CASSPTGLDYEQYF
TRBV9,TRBD1,-,TRBJ2-5,TGTGCCAGCAGCCCCGGGACAGGGAAAGAGACCCAGTACTTC,CASSPGTGKETQYF
TRBV6-1,-,-,TRBJ2-3,TGTGCCAGCATCGGCAGACCGAGCACAGATACGCAGTATTTT,CASIGRPSTDTQYF
TRBV18,-,-,TRBJ1-3,TGTGCCAGCTCACCACCGTCGTCATCTGGAAACACCATATATTTT,CASSPPSSSGNTIYF
TRBV20-1,-,-,TRBJ1-2,TGCAGTGCGAACTCCGGGACAAGGGGCAACTATGGCTACACCTTC,CSANSGTRGNYGYTF
TRBV12-3/TRBV12-4,TRBD1,few,TRBJ2-7,TGTGCCAGCAGAGCAACAGGGGGCAGGGAGCAGTACTTC,CASRATGGREQYF
TRBV2,TRBD2,-,TRBJ2-7,TGTGCCAGCAGGGTTCTAGCGGGACGTGTGTACGAGCAGTACTTC,CASRVLAGRVYEQYF
TRBV20-1,TRBD2,-,TRBJ2-1,TGCAGTGCTCCAAGCGGGAGCACCTACAATGAGCAGTTCTTC,CSAPSGSTYNEQFF
TRBV9,TRBD2,-,TRBJ2-1,TGTGCCAGCAGCGTAGAGCGACTAGCGGGCTCCTACAATGAGCAGTTCTTC,CASSVERLAGSYNEQFF
TRBV2,-,-,TRBJ2-7,TGTGCCAGCAGTGAAAGCGGGAGACAGGGTTCCTACGAGCAGTACTTC,CASSESGRQGSYEQYF
TRBV20-1,TRBD1,few,TRBJ1-1,TGCAGTGCTAGAGGTGGGACAGCCAACACTGGAGCTTTCTTT,CSARGGTANTGAFF
TRBV20-1,-,few,TRBJ2-2,TGCAGTACGGTCTTTGGGAAGGAGCTGTTTTTT,CSTVFGKELFF
TRBV15,-,-,TRBJ2-5,TGTGCCACCAGCAGAGCAGGCCCGGGCTCGGAGACCCAGTACTTC,CATSRAGPGSETQYF
TRBV20-1,TRBD2,-,TRBJ2-7,TGCAGTGCTAGAGTTAGAGCGGGGCCGACTAGCGGCTCCTACGAGCAGTACTTC,CSARVRAGPTSGSYEQYF
TRBV28,TRBD1,-,TRBJ2-5,TGTGCCAGCAGTTCGGGACAGCATCAAGAGACCCAGTACTTC,CASSSGQHQETQYF
TRBV29-1,-,many,TRBJ2-7,TGCAGCGTTGACGAGACAGGGAGGTACGAGCAGTACTTC,CSVDETGRYEQYF
TRBV28,-,-,TRBJ2-6,TGTGCCAGCAGCACGAGGACAGGGGCCAACGTCCTGACTTTC,CASSTRTGANVLTF
TRBV12-3/TRBV12-4,-,few,TRBJ1-5,TGTGCCAGCACCCTGCGGGGGTATAGCAATCAGCCCCAGCATTTT,CASTLRGYSNQPQHF
TRBV3-1,-,-,TRBJ2-5,TGTGCCAACAGCCAAGGGGTAGTGAGGGAGACCCAGTACTTC,CANSQGVVRETQYF
TRBV11-2,-,-,TRBJ2-5,TGTGCCAGCAGCACCACCCAGCAGTACTTC,CASSTTQQYF
TRBV6-1,-,few,TRBJ1-1,TGTGCCAGCAGTGAGACAGTGAACACTGAAGCTTTCTTT,CASSETVNTEAFF
TRBV10-2,TRBD1,-,TRBJ2-3,TGCGCCACTTCACCCTTAGGGGCCAGGGGGCCCGACTACACGGGTACGCAGTATTTT,CATSPLGARGPDYTGTQYF
TRBV7-9,-,-,TRBJ2-1,TGTGCCAGCAGCTTAGGGGGAGGCGGGGCCTCCTACAATGAGCAGTTCTTC,CASSLGGGGASYNEQFF
TRBV7-9,TRBD2,few,TRBJ2-1,TGTGCCAGCAGCTTACGTAGCGGGTATGGGGATGAGCAGTTCTTC,CASSLRSGYGDEQFF
TRBV2,-,-,TRBJ1-4,TGTGCCAGCAGTGAAGCCCCCGAGGGGTTGGGACTGTTTTTT,CASSEAPEGLGLFF
TRBV20-1,-,-,TRBJ2-5,TGCAGTGCTAGACGTGGGGGCGGGACCCAGTACTTC,CSARRGGGTQYF
TRBV20-1,-,few,TRBJ1-1,TGCAGCATTGGGGAGATGAGCACTGAAGCTTTCTTT,CSIGEMSTEAFF
TRBV20-1,TRBD1,few,TRBJ2-7,TGCAGTGCTGACTCCGGGACAGTCTACGAGCAGTACTTC,CSADSGTVYEQYF
TRBV7-2,-,-,TRBJ2-5,TGTGCCAGCAGGAATGAGGGGGTTGTCCAGTACTTC,CASRNEGVVQYF
TRBV7-9,-,few,TRBJ1-1,TGTGCCAGCAGCCCGTACACTGAAGCTTTCTTT,CASSPYTEAFF
TRBV20-1,TRBD2,few,TRBJ2-5,TGCAGTGCTAGGGTGTTAGGGACTAGCGTCCAAGAGACCCAGTACTTC,CSARVLGTSVQETQYF
TRBV11-2,-,-,TRBJ2-5,TGTGCCAGCAGCTTACGGGAGGTGTGGGGGGCAAGCGAGACCCAGTACTTC,CASSLREVWGASETQYF
TRBV28,-,-,TRBJ1-2,TGTGCCAGCACTCCTCTCCCAATGGGAGGCTATGGCTACACCTTC,CASTPLPMGGYGYTF
TRBV18,-,-,TRBJ2-3,TGTGCCAGCTCAGTGGGGATTGAAGATACGCAGTATTTT,CASSVGIEDTQYF
TRBV5-1,TRBD1,few,TRBJ2-1,TGCGCCAGCAGCCCCATCGGGACAGGGTCGGATGAGCAGTTCTTC,CASSPIGTGSDEQFF
TRBV3-1,-,few,TRBJ1-2,TGTGCCAGCAGCCTGCCCGGCAGGGACTATGGCTACACCTTC,CASSLPGRDYGYTF
TRBV29-1,TRBD1,many,TRBJ2-7,TGCAGCGTTGTGGGACAGCTTGCCTACGAGCAGTACTTC,CSVVGQLAYEQYF
TRBV12-3/TRBV12-4,-,-,TRBJ1-2,TGTGCCAGCAGTTTAGACGCTGACTATGGCTACACCTTC,CASSLDADYGYTF
TRBV30,TRBD2,few,TRBJ2-1,TGTGCCTGGAGCCGACTAGCGGGAGTATTTAATGAGCAGTTCTTC,CAWSRLAGVFNEQFF
TRBV9,TRBD2,-,TRBJ2-1,TGTGCCAGCAGCGATGGGGCTAGCGGGACTAGCTCCTGCAATGAGCAGTTCTTC,CASSDGASGTSSCNEQFF
TRBV14,TRBD1,-,TRBJ1-1,TGTGCCAGCAGCCAAAATTTCGACAGGGGGCTCATGAACACTGAAGCTTTCTTT,CASSQNFDRGLMNTEAFF
TRBV29-1,TRBD2,-,TRBJ2-1,TGCAGCGTGCACGGGACTAGCAGGGGAGTGGAGCAGTTCTTC,CSVHGTSRGVEQFF